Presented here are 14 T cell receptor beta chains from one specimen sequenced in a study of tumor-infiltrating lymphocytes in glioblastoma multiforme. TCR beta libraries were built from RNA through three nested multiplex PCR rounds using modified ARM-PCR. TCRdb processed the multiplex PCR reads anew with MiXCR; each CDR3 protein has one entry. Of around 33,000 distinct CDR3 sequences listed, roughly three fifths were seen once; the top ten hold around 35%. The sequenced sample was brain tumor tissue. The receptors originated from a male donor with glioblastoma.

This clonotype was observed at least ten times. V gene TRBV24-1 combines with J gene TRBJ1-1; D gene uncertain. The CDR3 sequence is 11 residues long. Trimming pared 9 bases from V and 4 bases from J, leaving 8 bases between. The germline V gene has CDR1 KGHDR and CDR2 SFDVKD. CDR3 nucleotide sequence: TGTGCCACCTCCTCGGGCACTGAAGCTTTCTTT. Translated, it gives CATSSGTEAFF.

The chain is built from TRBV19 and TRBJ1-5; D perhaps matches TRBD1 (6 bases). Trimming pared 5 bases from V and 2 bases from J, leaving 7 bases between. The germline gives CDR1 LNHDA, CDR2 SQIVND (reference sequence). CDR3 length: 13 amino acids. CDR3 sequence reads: CASSAGGNQPQHF. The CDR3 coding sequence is TGTGCCAGTAGTGCAGGGGGCAATCAGCCCCAGCATTTT. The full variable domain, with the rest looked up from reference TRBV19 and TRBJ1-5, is DGGITQSPKYLFRKEGQNVTLSCEQNLNHDAMYWYRQDPGQGLRLIYYSQIVNDFQKGDIAEGYSVSREKKESFPLTVTSAQKNPTAFYLCASSAGGNQPQHFGDGTRLSIL.

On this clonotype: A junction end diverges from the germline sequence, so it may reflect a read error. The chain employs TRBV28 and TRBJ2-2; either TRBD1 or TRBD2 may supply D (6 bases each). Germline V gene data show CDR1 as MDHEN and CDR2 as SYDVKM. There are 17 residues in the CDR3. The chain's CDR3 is CASSFRGRHWGAGELFF. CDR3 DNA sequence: TGCGCCAGCAGTTTCCGGGGGCGGCACTGGGGTGCCGGGGAGCTGTTTTTT.

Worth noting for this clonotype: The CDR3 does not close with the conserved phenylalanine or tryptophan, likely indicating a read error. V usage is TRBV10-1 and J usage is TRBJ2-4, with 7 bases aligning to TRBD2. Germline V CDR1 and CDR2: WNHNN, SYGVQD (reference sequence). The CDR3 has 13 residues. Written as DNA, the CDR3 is TGCTCCAGCGGGACTCTAGCCAAAAACATTCAGTACTCC. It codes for CSSGTLAKNIQYS.

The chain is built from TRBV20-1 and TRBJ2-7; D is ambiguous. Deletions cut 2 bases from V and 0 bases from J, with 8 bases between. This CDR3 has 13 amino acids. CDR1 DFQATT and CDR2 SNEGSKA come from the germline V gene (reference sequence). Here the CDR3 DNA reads TGCAGTGCTAGAAGACCCTACTCCTACGAGCAGTACTTC. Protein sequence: CSARRPYSYEQYF.

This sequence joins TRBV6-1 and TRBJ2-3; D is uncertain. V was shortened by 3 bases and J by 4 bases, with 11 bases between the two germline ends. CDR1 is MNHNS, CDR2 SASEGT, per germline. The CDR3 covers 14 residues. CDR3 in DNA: TGTGCCAGCAGTGACCCTACGCTGCCAGATACGCAGTATTTT. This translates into CASSDPTLPDTQYF.

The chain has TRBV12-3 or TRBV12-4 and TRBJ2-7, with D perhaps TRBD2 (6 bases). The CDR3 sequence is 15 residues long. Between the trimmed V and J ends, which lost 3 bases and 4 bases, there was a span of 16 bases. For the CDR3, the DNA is TGTGCCAGCAGTTTCCCGGTACAAGGGAGGTACGAGCAGTACTTC. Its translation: CASSFPVQGRYEQYF.

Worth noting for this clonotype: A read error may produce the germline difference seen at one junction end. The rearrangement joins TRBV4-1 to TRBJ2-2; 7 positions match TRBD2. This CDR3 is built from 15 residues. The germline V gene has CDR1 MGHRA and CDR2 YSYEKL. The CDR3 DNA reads TGCGCCAGCAGCCAAGTCGGGGGGTTCACCGGGAAGCTGTTTTTC. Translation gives CASSQVGGFTGKLFF.

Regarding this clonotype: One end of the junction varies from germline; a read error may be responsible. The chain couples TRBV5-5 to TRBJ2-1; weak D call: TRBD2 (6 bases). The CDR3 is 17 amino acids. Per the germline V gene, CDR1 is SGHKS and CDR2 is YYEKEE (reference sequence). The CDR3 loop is CPNSPLDSGYSYNEQIF. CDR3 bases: TGTCCCAACAGCCCTCTGGATAGCGGCTACTCCTACAATGAGCAGATCTTC.

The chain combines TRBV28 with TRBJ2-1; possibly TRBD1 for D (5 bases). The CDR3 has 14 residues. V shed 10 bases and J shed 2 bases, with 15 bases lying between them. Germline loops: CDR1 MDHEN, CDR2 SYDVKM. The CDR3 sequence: CATREAIAYNEQFF. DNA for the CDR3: TGTGCCACCAGGGAAGCTATCGCCTACAATGAGCAGTTCTTC.

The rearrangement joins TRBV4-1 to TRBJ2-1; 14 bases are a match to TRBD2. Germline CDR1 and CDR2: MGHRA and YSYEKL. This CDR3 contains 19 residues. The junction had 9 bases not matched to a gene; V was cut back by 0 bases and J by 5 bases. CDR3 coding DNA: TGCGCCAGCAGCCAAGAGACTAGCGGGAGGGCCACTCAGGACAATGAGCAGTTCTTC. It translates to CASSQETSGRATQDNEQFF.

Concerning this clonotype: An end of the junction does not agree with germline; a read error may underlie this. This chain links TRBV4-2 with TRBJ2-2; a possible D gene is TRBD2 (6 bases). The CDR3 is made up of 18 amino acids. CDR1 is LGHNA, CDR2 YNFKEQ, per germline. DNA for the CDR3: TGTGCCAGCAGCCAAGATCCTAGCGAGAGTAGCAACACCGGGGAACTGTTTTTT. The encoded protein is CASSQDPSESSNTGELFF.

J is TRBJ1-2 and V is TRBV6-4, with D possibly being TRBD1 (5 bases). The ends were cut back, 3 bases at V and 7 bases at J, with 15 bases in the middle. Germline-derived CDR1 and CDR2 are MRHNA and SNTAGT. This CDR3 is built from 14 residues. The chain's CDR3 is CASSETGTSFGYTF. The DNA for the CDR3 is TGTGCCAGCAGTGAAACAGGAACATCGTTTGGCTACACCTTC.

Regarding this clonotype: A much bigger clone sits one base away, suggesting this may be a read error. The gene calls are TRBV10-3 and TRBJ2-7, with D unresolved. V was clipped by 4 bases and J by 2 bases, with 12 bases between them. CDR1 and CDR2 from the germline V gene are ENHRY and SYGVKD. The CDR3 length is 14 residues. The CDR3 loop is CAISGTRGPYEQYF. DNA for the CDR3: TGTGCCATCAGTGGTACCCGCGGCCCCTACGAGCAGTACTTC.